What follows are 16 T cell receptor beta chains derived from one specimen sequenced in a study of blood T cell repertoires in COVID-19. Some clones are missing from TCRdb's copy, which holds only in-frame ones; the method was immunoSEQ multiplex PCR. The table records a few hundred thousand clones, 90% of them present only once. The sample was PBMCs or T cells enriched from blood (not recorded which). The receptors come from a woman aged 18-35 years with acute COVID-19.

This clone occurred a few times. This rearrangement joins TRBV16 to TRBJ1-3; D ambiguous. Trimming shortened V by 1 base and J by 5 bases, and 12 bases separated the two germline ends. The CDR3 has 15 residues. The germline V gene encodes CDR1 KGHSY and CDR2 FQNENV. CDR3 in DNA: TGTGCCAGCAGCCAATTCGCGCGGGATAGAAACACCATATATTTT. As protein: CASSQFARDRNTIYF.

CDR3 amino acids: CASSLELQGFGYTF. In DNA, the CDR3 is TGTGCCAGCAGCTTAGAACTACAGGGTTTTGGCTACACCTTC. The rearrangement uses TRBV7-9 and TRBJ1-2, with D possibly matching TRBD1 (6 bases). V was cut by 1 base and J by 7 bases, with 13 bases left in between. The CDR3 sequence is 14 residues long. Germline loops: CDR1 SEHNR, CDR2 FQNEAQ (reference sequence).

The V gene is TRBV28, the J gene TRBJ2-7; no clear D gene. Germline assignment: CDR1 MDHEN and CDR2 SYDVKM. The CDR3 length is 13 residues. V dropped 2 bases and J dropped 3 bases, with 8 bases sitting between them. The CDR3 spells CASSLGPFYEQYF. The DNA of the CDR3 is TGTGCCAGCAGTTTAGGCCCGTTCTACGAGCAGTACTTC. Together with reference TRBV28 and TRBJ2-7, the CDR3 gives the full variable domain: DVKVTQSSRYLVKRTGEKVFLECVQDMDHENMFWYRQDPGLGLRLIYFSYDVKMKEKGDIPEGYSVSREKKERFSLILESASTNQTSMYLCASSLGPFYEQYFGPGTRLTVT.

V gene TRBV7-2 combines with J gene TRBJ1-1; TRBD1 agrees at 9 bases. The length of the CDR3 is 17 residues. Trimming cost V 2 bases and J 5 bases; bases outside gene matches: 12. Per germline, CDR1 SGHTA and CDR2 FQGNSA. DNA of the CDR3: TGTGCCAGCAGCTTAACACCGGGACAGGGAGGTGGGACTGAAGCTTTCTTT. Its translation: CASSLTPGQGGGTEAFF.

The J gene is TRBJ2-1, the V gene TRBV7-6, with 7 bases that match TRBD2. The CDR3 runs to 17 residues. Looked up from germline, CDR1 is SGHVS and CDR2 is FNYEAQ. J lost 1 base, V lost 4 bases, and 10 bases had no gene match. CDR3 nucleotides: TGTGCCAGCAGCTCCCTTCGGCGGGAGCGATCCTACAATGAGCAGTTCTTC. Protein sequence: CASSSLRRERSYNEQFF.

The V gene is TRBV7-9, the J gene TRBJ1-2; no clear D gene. This CDR3 is 13 amino acids long. Trimming took off 5 bases at V and 4 bases at J, with 11 bases between the two ends. Germline CDR1 reads SEHNR; CDR2 reads FQNEAQ (reference sequence). CDR3 sequence (DNA): TGTGCCAGCAGCCTACTCTCCGCCTATGGCTACACCTTC. Amino acid sequence: CASSLLSAYGYTF.

V gene TRBV7-9 combines with J gene TRBJ1-4; TRBD1 might be the D (5 bases). Germline loops: CDR1 SEHNR, CDR2 FQNEAQ (reference sequence). The CDR3 extends over 13 amino acids. V lost 10 bases and J lost 6, with 15 bases in between. The CDR3 region is CATLRGVDEKLFF. The CDR3 coding sequence is TGTGCCACCCTAAGGGGTGTAGATGAAAAACTGTTTTTT.

The CDR3 sequence is CASSPRSGGEGYTF. The DNA of the CDR3 is TGTGCCAGCTCACCACGGTCGGGGGGAGAAGGCTACACCTTC. The chain is built from TRBV18 and TRBJ1-2; a weak D match, TRBD1 (5 bases). The CDR3 consists of 14 residues. Germline CDR1 KGHSH, CDR2 LQKENI. V shed 1 base and J shed 8 bases, with 14 bases lying between them.

This chain joins TRBV24-1 and TRBJ1-2; D is unclear. The CDR3 has 14 residues. Germline-derived CDR1 and CDR2 are KGHDR and SFDVKD. Trimming took off 4 bases at V and 3 bases at J, with 11 bases between the two ends. CDR3 in amino acids: CATSESSVDYGYTF. Here the CDR3 DNA reads TGTGCCACCAGTGAAAGCTCGGTCGACTATGGCTACACCTTC.

V and J are TRBV7-2 and TRBJ2-3; D is unclear. Between the trimmed V and J ends, which lost 3 bases and 4 bases, there was a span of 5 bases. CDR3 length: 12 amino acids. Germline lookup yields CDR1 SGHTA and CDR2 FQGNSA. The CDR3 coding sequence is TGTGCCAGCAGCTTTGGCCCAGATACGCAGTATTTT. It is translated as CASSFGPDTQYF.

As DNA, the CDR3 is TGTGCCAGCAGCTTAACGGAGGACGAGCAGTACTTC. It specifies CASSLTEDEQYF. This rearrangement joins TRBV7-3 to TRBJ2-7; TRBD2 might be the D (5 bases). The CDR3 spans 12 residues. Germline loops: CDR1 SGHTA, CDR2 FQGTGA. Between the trimmed V and J ends, which lost 0 bases and 5 bases, there was a span of 5 bases.

The chain combines TRBV19 with TRBJ1-1, with unresolved D. Germline V gene sequence: CDR1 LNHDA, CDR2 SQIVND (reference sequence). Between the trimmed V and J ends, which lost 5 bases and 7 bases, there was a span of 14 bases. The CDR3 extends over 13 amino acids. CDR3 DNA sequence: TGTGCCAGTAGTCCCAGGACTTGGGGTGAAGCTTTCTTT. It yields the protein CASSPRTWGEAFF.

This clone occurred once. This sequence joins TRBV27 and TRBJ2-2, with 13 bases aligning to TRBD2. Trimming at V came to 6 bases and at J to 6 bases, leaving 10 bases not matched to a gene. Germline V lookup: CDR1 MNHEY, CDR2 SMNVEV (reference sequence). The CDR3 loop spans 17 amino acids. The CDR3, as DNA: TGTGCCAGCAGAGGTTGGACTAGCGGGAGTCGTGCCGGGGAGCTGTTTTTT. Protein sequence: CASRGWTSGSRAGELFF.

The genes are TRBV7-2 and TRBJ2-2; maybe TRBD2 (6 bases). The CDR3 sequence is 16 residues long. CDR1 is SGHTA, CDR2 FQGNSA, per germline. V lost 3 bases to trimming and J lost 0 bases, with 11 bases between them. CDR3: CASSLAGLPNTGELFF. CDR3 bases: TGTGCCAGCAGCTTGGCGGGGTTACCGAACACCGGGGAGCTGTTTTTT. The variable domain in full, completed from reference TRBV7-2 and TRBJ2-2, reads GAGVSQSPSNKVTEKGKDVELRCDPISGHTALYWYRQSLGQGLEFLIYFQGNSAPDKSGLPSDRFSAERTGGSVSTLTIQRTQQEDSAVYLCASSLAGLPNTGELFFGEGSRLTVL.

The chain employs TRBV11-3 and TRBJ2-3; 7 bases match TRBD2. V dropped 1 base and J dropped 0; count of bases not matched to a gene: 4. This CDR3 has 16 residues. Per germline, CDR1 SGHNT and CDR2 YENEEA. In DNA form, the CDR3 reads TGTGCCAGCAGCTTAGGGCTAGCGGCTAGCACAGATACGCAGTATTTT. The encoded protein is CASSLGLAASTDTQYF.

The chain employs TRBV5-6 and TRBJ2-1, with 13 bases fitting TRBD2. V lost 3 bases to trimming and J lost 5 bases; unmatched junction nucleotides: 8. CDR3 length: 17 amino acids. Looked up from germline, CDR1 is SGHDT and CDR2 is YYEEEE. Written as DNA, the CDR3 is TGTGCCAGCAGCTCGGGACTAGCGGGACGCGGGCACAATGAGCAGTTCTTC. As protein: CASSSGLAGRGHNEQFF.